The source of this T cell receptor (beta chain) is a study of cytomegalovirus exposure and HLA in healthy donors. Study results and limitations: It was taken for granted in presence/absence analyses that sequencing depth across donors was roughly uniform. Looking again later, the authors saw that most CMV-associated TCR beta chains seemed HLA-restricted. When analyzed later, the rates of TCR association showed variation by HLA locus, with DRB1 the most and HLA-C the fewest.

PCR amplification relied on 60 Vbeta primers (plus 13 Jbeta primers). The repertoire was sequenced with immunoSEQ multiplex PCR; TCRdb's copy has only in-frame clones and lacks some. The profile covers fewer than 200,000 clones, with approximately 80% appearing a single time and roughly 5.2% taken by the ten largest. CDR1 is SGHTA and CDR2 is FQGNSA in the germline V gene. The V gene lost 1 base and the J gene lost 5 bases, with 6 bases spanning the gap. The CDR3 is 13 residues long. This clone was observed a handful of times. Its antigen is unknown. Sequencing was performed on PBMCs. The sequence came from a woman younger than 30 in good health and CMV-seropositive. The V gene is TRBV7-2, the J gene TRBJ1-5; D is undetermined. The CDR3 bases are TGTGCCAGCAGCTTAGTAGCGGATCAGCCCCAGCATTTT. The encoded protein is CASSLVADQPQHF.